A selection of T cell receptor beta chains follows, all from one sample in a study of blood T cell repertoires in COVID-19. Assay used: immunoSEQ multiplex PCR; TCRdb lists only in-frame clones, some missing. This table has some 290,000 clones, roughly 79% appearing once. The sample was peripheral blood. The source is a woman aged 60-75 years with active or convalescent COVID-19. CDR3s include the opening cysteine and the closing phenylalanine or tryptophan. D genes are given only for firm matches. Size is stated for part of the rows, as once, few or many counts, or as a class when the clone is expanded.

TRBD1 | TRBJ2-1 | once | TRBV5-5 | CASSSRTGDSYNEQFF | TGTGCCAGCAGCTCCCGGACAGGGGACTCCTACAATGAGCAGTTCTTC
- | TRBJ2-7 | few | TRBV27 | CASSSGQFYEQYF | TGTGCCAGCAGTTCAGGACAATTCTACGAGCAGTACTTC
TRBD1 | TRBJ1-6 | - | TRBV4-2 | CASSRTGTDNSPLHF | TGTGCCAGCAGCCGAACCGGGACAGATAATTCACCCCTCCACTTT
TRBD1 | TRBJ1-5 | few | TRBV5-1 | CASREGGVDQPQHF | TGCGCCAGCAGGGAAGGGGGCGTAGATCAGCCCCAGCATTTT
TRBD1 | TRBJ2-7 | - | TRBV28 | CASSVDRITYEQYF | TGTGCCAGCAGTGTGGACAGGATCACCTACGAGCAGTACTTC
TRBD1 | TRBJ1-4 | - | TRBV5-8 | CASSYRTGLAVNEKLFF | TGTGCCAGCAGCTATCGGACAGGGCTGGCGGTAAATGAAAAACTGTTTTTT
TRBD1 | TRBJ1-6 | once | TRBV14 | CASSQHRDRRNSPLHF | TGTGCCAGCAGCCAACACCGGGACAGACGTAATTCACCCCTCCACTTT
- | TRBJ1-1 | - | TRBV6-4 | CASSPLGRGTEAFF | TGTGCCAGCAGTCCCCTTGGGCGGGGAACTGAAGCTTTCTTT
TRBD1 | TRBJ1-1 | - | TRBV10-2 | CASSESTLQGWNTEAFF | TGCGCCAGCAGTGAGTCGACCCTACAGGGGTGGAACACTGAAGCTTTCTTT
- | TRBJ2-4 | few | TRBV4-1 | CASSQDAGKNIQYF | TGCGCCAGCAGCCAAGACGCAGGGAAGAACATTCAGTACTTC
- | TRBJ1-3 | - | TRBV25-1 | CASSVRQGPLSGNTIYF | TGTGCCAGCAGTGTGAGGCAGGGGCCCCTCTCTGGAAACACCATATATTTT
TRBD1 | TRBJ2-7 | - | TRBV4-1 | CASSQATGSSYEQYF | TGCGCCAGCAGCCAAGCGACAGGGTCGTCCTACGAGCAGTACTTC
TRBD1 | TRBJ1-1 | few | TRBV3-1/TRBV3-2 | CASSSRTGWGNTEAFF | TGTGCCAGCAGCTCCCGGACAGGTTGGGGGAACACTGAAGCTTTCTTT
- | TRBJ1-3 | - | TRBV30 | CAWSPGGSGNTIYF | TGTGCCTGGAGTCCTGGGGGGTCCGGAAACACCATATATTTT
TRBD1 | TRBJ2-7 | - | TRBV28 | CASSLRRQGRYEQYF | TGTGCCAGCAGCTTACGTAGACAGGGGAGGTACGAGCAGTACTTC
- | TRBJ1-5 | - | TRBV19 | CASNPAVDQPQHF | TGTGCCAGTAACCCTGCGGTCGACCAGCCCCAGCATTTT
- | TRBJ2-2 | few | TRBV12-5 | CASGLVLPRAAGELFF | TGTGCTAGTGGTTTGGTACTTCCCAGGGCGGCCGGGGAGCTGTTTTTT
- | TRBJ2-5 | - | TRBV19 | CASRRTAQETQYF | TGTGCCAGTAGGAGGACAGCCCAAGAGACCCAGTACTTC
TRBD1 | TRBJ2-3 | once | TRBV7-8 | CASSPTGGASDTQYF | TGTGCCAGCAGCCCTACAGGGGGCGCATCAGATACGCAGTATTTT
TRBD1 | TRBJ1-2 | - | TRBV19 | CASNSGGQGASGYTF | TGTGCCAGTAACTCTGGCGGACAGGGGGCCTCTGGCTACACCTTC
TRBD1 | TRBJ1-3 | - | TRBV19 | CASRDRESLFSGNTIYF | TGTGCCAGTCGGGACAGGGAATCCCTCTTCTCTGGAAACACCATATATTTT
- | TRBJ1-5 | - | TRBV10-3 | CAISDNGNQPQHF | TGTGCCATCAGTGATAACGGGAATCAGCCCCAGCATTTT
TRBD1 | TRBJ1-2 | few | TRBV18 | CASSSRTGGNYGYTF | TGTGCCAGCTCATCAAGGACAGGGGGCAACTATGGCTACACCTTC
- | TRBJ2-5 | once | TRBV2 | CASSNIAVSQETQYF | TGTGCCAGCAGCAATATAGCAGTTTCCCAAGAGACCCAGTACTTC
- | TRBJ1-4 | - | TRBV11-2 | CASSLVAGAGEKLFF | TGTGCCAGCAGCTTAGTGGCAGGGGCCGGAGAAAAACTGTTTTTT
TRBD2 | TRBJ2-7 | once | TRBV18 | CASSGGLAGLSYEQYF | TGTGCCAGCTCAGGCGGACTAGCGGGTCTATCCTACGAGCAGTACTTC
- | TRBJ2-7 | few | TRBV20-1 | CSASGVAF | TGCAGTGCTAGCGGGGTTGCGTTC
TRBD1 | TRBJ1-2 | - | TRBV18 | CASSPPGQNYGYTF | TGTGCCAGCTCACCACCGGGACAGAACTATGGCTACACCTTC
TRBD2 | TRBJ2-1 | - | TRBV19 | CASRGLAGGNNEQFF | TGTGCCAGTAGGGGGCTAGCGGGGGGAAACAATGAGCAGTTCTTC
- | TRBJ2-2 | - | TRBV9 | CASSVDGTGELFF | TGTGCCAGCAGCGTAGACGGGACCGGGGAGCTGTTTTTT
- | TRBJ2-1 | many | TRBV9 | CASSVDIEQFF | TGTGCCAGCAGCGTAGACATTGAGCAGTTCTTC
TRBD2 | TRBJ2-1 | - | TRBV19 | CASRGGSSYNEQFF | TGTGCCAGTCGCGGGGGGAGCTCCTACAATGAGCAGTTCTTC
TRBD2 | TRBJ2-3 | - | TRBV7-9 | CASSSFDLAGGLTDTQYF | TGTGCCAGCAGCTCTTTCGACCTAGCGGGGGGCCTCACAGATACGCAGTATTTT
- | TRBJ1-1 | - | TRBV7-8 | CASSPPRPEAFF | TGTGCCAGCAGCCCTCCTAGGCCGGAAGCTTTCTTT
TRBD2 | TRBJ2-2 | few | TRBV7-8 | CASSLGAGGNTGELFF | TGTGCCAGCAGCTTAGGAGCGGGGGGGAACACCGGGGAGCTGTTTTTT
- | TRBJ1-2 | - | TRBV19 | CASSTTSFNYGYTF | TGTGCCAGTAGTACAACAAGTTTTAACTATGGCTACACCTTC
TRBD1 | TRBJ2-2 | - | TRBV15 | CATSALGTGANTGELFF | TGTGCCACCAGCGCCCTAGGGACAGGGGCGAACACCGGGGAGCTGTTTTTT
- | TRBJ1-2 | - | TRBV28 | CASSPRQNGYTF | TGTGCCAGCAGTCCCAGACAGAATGGCTACACCTTC
TRBD1 | TRBJ1-6 | - | TRBV10-3 | CAISEWTGAAQNSPLHF | TGTGCCATCAGTGAGTGGACAGGCGCAGCCCAAAATTCACCCCTCCACTTT
- | TRBJ2-1 | - | TRBV7-3 | CASSLMGGSYNEQFF | TGTGCCAGCAGCTTAATGGGGGGAAGCTACAATGAGCAGTTCTTC
- | TRBJ1-4 | - | TRBV7-2 | CASSLVAGSNEKLFF | TGTGCCAGCAGCTTAGTGGCAGGAAGTAATGAAAAACTGTTTTTT
- | TRBJ1-6 | - | TRBV7-3 | CASSLNGGDNSPLHF | TGTGCCAGCAGCTTAAACGGGGGAGATAATTCACCCCTCCACTTT
TRBD1 | TRBJ2-1 | - | TRBV15 | CATSAPGTGTDEQFF | TGTGCCACCAGCGCGCCCGGGACAGGGACCGATGAGCAGTTCTTC
TRBD1 | TRBJ2-6 | - | TRBV6-1 | CASSEGTGTRGANVLTF | TGTGCCAGCAGTGAAGGGACAGGGACCCGTGGGGCCAACGTCCTGACTTTC
TRBD1 | TRBJ2-1 | - | TRBV14 | CASSQFAGGSYNEQFF | TGTGCCAGCAGCCAGTTCGCAGGGGGCTCCTACAATGAGCAGTTCTTC
- | TRBJ1-4 | - | TRBV6-5 | CASSYPGHPNEKLFF | TGTGCCAGCAGTTACCCGGGTCATCCAAATGAAAAACTGTTTTTT
- | TRBJ2-5 | once | TRBV6-5 | CASSYGVAVQETQYF | TGTGCCAGCAGTTACGGGGTAGCGGTTCAAGAGACCCAGTACTTC
TRBD1 | TRBJ1-3 | - | TRBV6-5 | CASSRQGSGNTIYF | TGTGCCAGCAGCCGACAGGGCTCTGGAAACACCATATATTTT
TRBD1 | TRBJ2-6 | - | TRBV30 | CACRHRGLSGANVLTF | TGTGCCTGCCGGCACAGGGGGCTCTCTGGGGCCAACGTCCTGACTTTC
- | TRBJ1-2 | - | TRBV5-5 | CASSSSYGQGYGYTF | TGTGCCAGCAGCTCCTCGTACGGGCAGGGCTATGGCTACACCTTC